This T cell receptor beta chain was obtained from a study of cytomegalovirus exposure and HLA in healthy donors. General study findings and limits: The likely origin of a cluster of highly shared sequence variants was a sequencing artifact. The analysis excluded some indistinguishable V segments, including TRBV6-2 and TRBV6-3.

CDR1 and CDR2 (germline): SGDLS, YYNGEE. Losses at the gene ends were 0 bases for V and 7 bases for J; bases not matched to a gene: 11. The CDR3 spans 17 residues. 13 Jbeta primers and 60 Vbeta primers were used for the PCR. How the authors handled the data: Counted up in a later analysis, unique TCR beta chains came to some 72 million, with around 10 million shared. Here immunoSEQ multiplex PCR was the method, and the copy in TCRdb shows in-frame clones only, minus some. V and J calls and clone size are those listed in that table; D and trimming were worked out from the DNA. Here the sample spans approximately 110,000 clones, around 15% being singletons. This clone was found a few times. Its antigen is not identified.

The J gene is TRBJ2-1, the V gene TRBV9; 9 bases line up with TRBD2. Sequenced input: PBMCs. The clonotype was recovered from a female donor in good health and CMV-seronegative. CDR3 bases: TGTGCCAGCAGCGTAGGGGGAACTAGCGGGTACGGGAATGAGCAGTTCTTC. This encodes CASSVGGTSGYGNEQFF.